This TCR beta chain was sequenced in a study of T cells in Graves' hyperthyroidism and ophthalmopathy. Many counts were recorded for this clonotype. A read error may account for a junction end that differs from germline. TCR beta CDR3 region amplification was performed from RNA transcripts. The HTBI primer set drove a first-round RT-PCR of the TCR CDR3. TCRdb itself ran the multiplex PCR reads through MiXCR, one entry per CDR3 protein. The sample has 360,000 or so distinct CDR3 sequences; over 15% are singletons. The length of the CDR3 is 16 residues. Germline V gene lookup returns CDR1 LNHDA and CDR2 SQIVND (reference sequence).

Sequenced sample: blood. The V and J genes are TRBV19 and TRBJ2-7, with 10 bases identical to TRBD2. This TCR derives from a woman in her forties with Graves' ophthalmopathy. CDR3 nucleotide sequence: TGTGCCGGTAGTATTTCTCTAGCGGGAGAATCTTACGAGCAGTACTTC. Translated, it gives CAGSISLAGESYEQYF.